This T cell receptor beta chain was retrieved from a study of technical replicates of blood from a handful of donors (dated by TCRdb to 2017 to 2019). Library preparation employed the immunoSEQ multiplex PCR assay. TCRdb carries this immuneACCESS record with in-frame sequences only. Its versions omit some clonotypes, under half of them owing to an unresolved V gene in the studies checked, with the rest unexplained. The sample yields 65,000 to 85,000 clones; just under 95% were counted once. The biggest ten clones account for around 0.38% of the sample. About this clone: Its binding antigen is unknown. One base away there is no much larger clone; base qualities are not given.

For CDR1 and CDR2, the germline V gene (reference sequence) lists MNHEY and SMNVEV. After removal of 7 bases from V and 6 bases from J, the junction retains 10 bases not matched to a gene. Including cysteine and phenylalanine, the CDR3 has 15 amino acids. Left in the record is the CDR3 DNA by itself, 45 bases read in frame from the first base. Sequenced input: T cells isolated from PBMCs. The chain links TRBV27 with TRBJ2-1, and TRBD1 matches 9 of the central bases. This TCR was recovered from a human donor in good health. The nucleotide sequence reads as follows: TGTGCCAGCAACCACTGGGACAGGGACGCCAATGAGCAGTTCTTC. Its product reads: CASNHWDRDANEQFF.